The subject of this entry is one T cell receptor (beta chain). The data originate from a study of blood T cell repertoires in COVID-19. Across the study: Whether acute or convalescent, the COVID-19 samples came from the United States, Italy and Spain. Nucleic acid was either cDNA or gDNA, and it came from T cells, B-cell-depleted T cells, or PBMCs.

CDR3 size: 13 residues. Germline V gene lookup returns CDR1 SQVTM and CDR2 ANQGSEA. V dropped 3 bases and J dropped 4 bases, with 12 bases sitting between them. Under the authors' procedure: Counts of nucleated cells, estimated from reference gene primer amplification, were obtained. Using immunoSEQ multiplex PCR, the repertoire was profiled, and TCRdb retains in-frame clones only, with some absent. That table is the source of V, J and clone size, and D and trimming were worked out from the DNA. The data show about 140,000 clones, 76% seen once. This rearrangement joins TRBV29-1 to TRBJ1-2, with a weak D call TRBD1 (5 bases). Material for sequencing was peripheral blood. The receptor's source is a woman at least 80 years old with active or convalescent COVID-19. The CDR3 DNA reads TGCAGCGTTGAGGATAGGGGTACCTATGGCTACACCTTC. It is translated as CSVEDRGTYGYTF.